This TCR beta chain was sequenced during a study of molecular identifiers for immune sequencing clone quantification. At the level of the study: Replicate runs used RNA from about 20,000 or 100,000 naive CD8 cells, which was split five ways into aliquots, and four of those aliquots were then sequenced. Findings of the study overall: In CMV-specific effectors, clones above 20 copies held over 99% of molecules; naive, under 1%. Detectable among 800,000 to 1,000,000 naive cells, according to reports, was Jurkat TCR RNA spiked in from one cell.

MiXCR was run by TCRdb on the PCR reads, yielding one entry per CDR3 protein. The data contain around 470,000 distinct CDR3 sequences, about 21% of them seen just once; the ten biggest clones take up about 0.8%. With respect to this clonotype: What it binds is not known. The junction departs from germline at one end; a sequencing error may be responsible.

The CDR3 is 15 amino acids. Germline V gene lookup returns CDR1 SEHNR and CDR2 FQNEAQ (reference sequence). This sequence originates from a human donor in good health. Some libraries in this study had Jurkat cell RNA spiked in. The material sequenced was naive CD8+ T cells from blood, with Jurkat cell RNA spiked in. The sample's subset: FACS-sorted CD8+CD4-CCR7+CD45RA+ naive T cells. This chain links TRBV7-9 with TRBJ2-7; 9 bases align to TRBD1. The CDR3 loop reads CASSPGTGSTYEQCF. The CDR3 DNA reads as TGTGCCAGCAGCCCAGGGACAGGGAGTACCTACGAGCAGTGCTTC.